Listed below are T cell receptor beta chains from one sample, sequenced in a study of cytomegalovirus exposure and HLA in healthy donors. Measured with immunoSEQ multiplex PCR; TCRdb has only the in-frame clones, and not every one. The profile shows some 190,000 clones, 70% to 75% of them singletons. Sequencing was carried out using PBMCs. The receptors were gathered from a man aged 25 to 40 in good health and CMV-seropositive. Both conserved end residues are part of each CDR3. The D gene is left open where the match is weak. The listing skips clone size in some rows; elsewhere it reads once, few, many or a size class.

clone_size	d_call	v_call	j_call	cdr3_aa	cdr3_nt
NA	TRBD1	TRBV7-4	TRBJ1-4	CASSLRGDREATNEKPFF	TGTGCCAGCAGCTTAAGGGGGGACAGGGAGGCAACTAATGAAAAACCGTTTTTT
NA	NA	TRBV6-5	TRBJ2-7	CASSFQYEQYF	TGTGCCAGCAGCTTTCAATACGAGCAGTACTTC
NA	NA	TRBV10-2	TRBJ1-2	CASSDPGISTGYGYTF	TGCGCCAGCAGTGATCCCGGGATATCCACGGGCTATGGCTACACCTTC
NA	NA	TRBV11-3	TRBJ1-1	CASSSQGLNTEAFF	TGTGCCAGCAGCTCACAGGGTTTGAACACTGAAGCTTTCTTT
NA	NA	TRBV6-6	TRBJ1-1	CASSLQSMNTEAFF	TGTGCCAGCAGTTTACAGAGCATGAACACTGAAGCTTTCTTT
NA	NA	TRBV6-1	TRBJ2-3	CASTGPGVRTDTQYF	TGTGCCAGCACCGGACCGGGAGTTCGCACAGATACGCAGTATTTT
NA	TRBD1	TRBV28	TRBJ2-2	CASSLWGQGQAGELFF	TGTGCCAGCAGTTTATGGGGACAGGGGCAAGCCGGGGAGCTGTTTTTT
few	TRBD2	TRBV7-8	TRBJ2-7	CASSLGTSAHEQYF	TGTGCCAGCAGCCTAGGGACTAGCGCCCACGAGCAGTACTTC
NA	NA	TRBV5-1	TRBJ2-1	CASSLERGSYNEQFF	TGCGCCAGCAGCTTGGAAAGGGGATCGTACAATGAGCAGTTCTTC
NA	TRBD2	TRBV2	TRBJ2-1	CASSPTSGYNEQFF	TGTGCCAGCAGTCCGACTAGCGGTTACAATGAGCAGTTCTTC
NA	NA	TRBV27	TRBJ1-1	CASSLGGLMFTEAFF	TGTGCCAGCAGTTTGGGGGGGCTTATGTTCACTGAAGCTTTCTTT
NA	TRBD1	TRBV19	TRBJ1-2	CASTLDRVGYTF	TGTGCCAGTACCCTCGACAGGGTTGGCTACACCTTC
NA	NA	TRBV30	TRBJ2-1	CAWSVTATKNNEQFF	TGTGCCTGGAGTGTAACCGCCACAAAGAACAATGAGCAGTTCTTC
NA	NA	TRBV6-1	TRBJ1-6	CASSPQGLNSPLHF	TGTGCCAGCAGTCCACAGGGTTTAAATTCACCCCTCCACTTT
few	NA	TRBV6-5	TRBJ1-2	CASSYGRAYGYTF	TGTGCCAGCAGTTATGGGAGGGCCTATGGCTACACCTTC
few	NA	TRBV5-5	TRBJ1-1	CASSLNVLLNTEAFF	TGTGCCAGCAGCTTGAATGTCCTCCTGAACACTGAAGCTTTCTTT
few	TRBD1	TRBV25-1	TRBJ1-4	CASRDRADREKLFF	TGTGCCAGCAGAGACAGGGCCGATCGGGAAAAACTGTTTTTT
NA	NA	TRBV19	TRBJ2-5	CASSLQGPETQYF	TGTGCCAGTAGTTTACAGGGACCGGAGACCCAGTACTTC
NA	NA	TRBV27	TRBJ1-4	CASSFRTVGANEKLFF	TGTGCCAGCAGTTTCCGGACAGTGGGGGCCAATGAAAAACTGTTTTTT
NA	TRBD1	TRBV7-9	TRBJ1-3	CASSGTGGASGNTIYF	TGTGCCAGCAGCGGGACAGGAGGCGCCTCTGGAAACACCATATATTTT
NA	TRBD2	TRBV13	TRBJ2-5	CASSLRLAREETQYF	TGTGCCAGCAGCCTAAGACTAGCGAGAGAAGAGACCCAGTACTTC
NA	TRBD1	TRBV6-5	TRBJ1-4	CASSRQGSVEKLFF	TGTGCCAGCAGCCGACAGGGATCGGTAGAAAAACTGTTTTTT
NA	TRBD1	TRBV27	TRBJ2-7	CASSWGQGAGYEQYF	TGTGCCAGCAGTTGGGGACAGGGGGCAGGATACGAGCAGTACTTC
once	TRBD2	TRBV2	TRBJ2-5	CASSEAGGRQETQYF	TGTGCCAGCAGTGAGGCGGGGGGCCGCCAAGAGACCCAGTACTTC
NA	NA	TRBV6-5	TRBJ1-1	CASSYSLGRFTEAFF	TGTGCCAGCAGTTACTCGTTGGGGAGATTCACTGAAGCTTTCTTT
NA	NA	TRBV6-1	TRBJ2-6	CASSDPLTGSGANVLTF	TGTGCCAGCAGTGATCCTTTAACAGGGTCTGGGGCCAACGTCCTGACTTTC
NA	TRBD1	TRBV19	TRBJ1-5	CASSGRGQEQPQHF	TGTGCCAGTAGTGGCAGGGGGCAGGAGCAGCCCCAGCATTTT
NA	NA	TRBV4-3	TRBJ1-1	CASSRETGGSEAFF	TGCGCCAGCAGCCGAGAGACCGGAGGGTCTGAAGCTTTCTTT
NA	TRBD1	TRBV28	TRBJ2-7	CASRPDTGGGYEQYF	TGTGCCAGCAGACCCGACACAGGGGGCGGCTACGAGCAGTACTTC
NA	NA	TRBV21-1	TRBJ2-7	CASSKRTGVVYEQYF	TGTGCCAGCAGCAAAAGGACAGGGGTCGTCTACGAGCAGTACTTC
NA	NA	TRBV11-3	TRBJ2-2	CASSWGTGLGLTGELFF	TGTGCCAGCAGCTGGGGAACAGGGTTGGGGCTCACCGGGGAGCTGTTTTTT
NA	NA	TRBV28	TRBJ2-2	CASSPMKRAGELFF	TGTGCCAGCAGTCCCATGAAGCGGGCCGGGGAGCTGTTTTTT
NA	NA	TRBV5-4	TRBJ2-2	CASRHREGTGELFF	TGTGCCAGCAGACACAGGGAGGGCACCGGGGAGCTGTTTTTT
NA	TRBD2	TRBV10-3	TRBJ2-7	CAISDPGGYEQYF	TGTGCCATCAGTGACCCGGGGGGGTACGAGCAGTACTTC
NA	NA	TRBV28	TRBJ1-2	CASSWEGNGYTF	TGTGCCAGCAGCTGGGAGGGGAATGGCTACACCTTC
NA	NA	TRBV5-8	TRBJ1-5	CASSLVYSNQPQHF	TGTGCCAGCAGCTTGGTTTACAGTAATCAGCCCCAGCATTTT
NA	TRBD2	TRBV28	TRBJ2-7	CASFSGRNSYEQYF	TGTGCCAGCTTTAGCGGGAGGAACTCCTACGAGCAGTACTTC
NA	NA	TRBV11-2	TRBJ1-3	CASSWGGGTSGNTIYF	TGTGCCAGCAGCTGGGGGGGCGGTACCTCTGGAAACACCATATATTTT
NA	NA	TRBV9	TRBJ2-5	CASSARGAHPQETQYF	TGTGCCAGCAGCGCCCGCGGGGCCCACCCCCAAGAGACCCAGTACTTC
NA	TRBD1	TRBV7-9	TRBJ1-5	CASSAGTGAFSNQPQHF	TGTGCCAGCAGTGCCGGGACAGGGGCCTTCTCCAATCAGCCCCAGCATTTT
NA	NA	TRBV2	TRBJ2-7	CASSLKRFYEQYF	TGTGCCAGCAGTCTTAAGCGGTTTTACGAGCAGTACTTC
NA	TRBD2	TRBV19	TRBJ2-5	CASSPSTSDQETQYF	TGTGCCAGTAGTCCGTCGACTAGCGACCAAGAGACCCAGTACTTC
NA	TRBD1	TRBV7-2	TRBJ2-7	CASSSGTGGGYEQYF	TGTGCCAGCAGCTCCGGGACAGGGGGCGGGTACGAGCAGTACTTC
NA	NA	TRBV5-4	TRBJ2-5	CASSPAGLGGALGTQYF	TGTGCCAGCAGCCCTGCCGGCTTGGGGGGGGCCCTCGGGACCCAGTACTTC
NA	NA	TRBV30	TRBJ2-7	CAWTTGSSEQYF	TGTGCCTGGACCACAGGGTCTAGCGAGCAGTACTTC
NA	NA	TRBV19	TRBJ2-5	CASSIDPRGREETQYF	TGTGCCAGTAGTATAGACCCGCGGGGGCGGGAAGAGACCCAGTACTTC
NA	NA	TRBV11-2	TRBJ1-6	CASSFYHAGDLALRSPLHF	TGTGCCAGCAGCTTTTACCATGCGGGGGACCTTGCCCTTCGTTCACCCCTCCACTTT
NA	NA	TRBV27	TRBJ1-2	CASSLYGKENYGYTF	TGTGCCAGCAGTTTATACGGCAAGGAGAACTATGGCTACACCTTC
NA	NA	TRBV6-1	TRBJ1-5	CASSETSVGNQPQHF	TGTGCCAGCAGTGAAACTAGTGTGGGCAATCAGCCCCAGCATTTT
NA	NA	TRBV5-1	TRBJ1-1	CASSLAVSNTEAFF	TGCGCCAGCAGCTTGGCGGTGTCGAACACTGAAGCTTTCTTT
NA	TRBD1	TRBV18	TRBJ2-2	CASSPGQGTGELFF	TGTGCCAGCTCACCGGGACAGGGGACCGGGGAGCTGTTTTTT
NA	NA	TRBV27	TRBJ1-5	CASSWTGVSNQPQHF	TGTGCCAGCAGTTGGACGGGGGTCTCCAATCAGCCCCAGCATTTT
NA	NA	TRBV5-6	TRBJ2-7	CASSLVSSEQYF	TGTGCCAGCAGCTTGGTGTCTAGCGAGCAGTACTTC
NA	NA	TRBV5-6	TRBJ2-5	CASSSSGESSWGETQYF	TGTGCCAGCAGCTCCTCTGGGGAGTCGTCCTGGGGTGAGACCCAGTACTTC
NA	TRBD1	TRBV4-3	TRBJ1-2	CASSQERTGWIGYTF	TGCGCCAGCAGCCAAGAGAGGACAGGGTGGATTGGCTACACCTTC
NA	TRBD2	TRBV4-3	TRBJ2-3	CASSSGTSGSWDTQYF	TGCGCCAGCAGCTCCGGGACTAGCGGGTCCTGGGATACGCAGTATTTT
NA	TRBD1	TRBV30	TRBJ1-1	CAWALEGALEAFF	TGTGCCTGGGCCCTTGAGGGGGCCCTTGAAGCTTTCTTT
NA	NA	TRBV28	TRBJ2-3	CASETPSGSIKDTQYF	TGTGCCAGCGAAACTCCGTCCGGGAGTATAAAGGATACGCAGTATTTT
NA	TRBD2	TRBV27	TRBJ2-3	CASSLWGLGSTDTQYF	TGTGCCAGCAGTTTATGGGGACTAGGGTCCACAGATACGCAGTATTTT
NA	TRBD2	TRBV28	TRBJ2-7	CASSLGLAGRYEQYF	TGTGCCAGCAGTTTAGGACTAGCGGGTCGCTACGAGCAGTACTTC